This TCR beta chain was sequenced during a study of cytomegalovirus exposure and HLA in healthy donors. Primers included in the PCR were 60 Vbeta and 13 Jbeta primers. TCRdb keeps only in-frame clones here, not all; method: immunoSEQ multiplex PCR. The sample lists just under 95,000 clones; under 80% were seen once. In regard to this clone: Its antigen remains unidentified.

Germline CDR1 GTSNPN, CDR2 SVGIG (reference sequence). V was pared by 4 bases and J by 2 bases, with 2 bases of the junction left unmatched. This CDR3 region has 13 residues. Broader study findings: TCR beta chains associated with HLA were, in a later analysis, more clonally expanded than equally common others. The presence/absence work took it that sequencing depth was about the same across donors.

The source is a man in his fifties in good health and CMV-seropositive. Input material: PBMCs. The chain uses TRBV30 and TRBJ1-5; 7 nucleotides align to TRBD1. CDR3 sequence: CAWTGGGNQPQHF. The CDR3 DNA reads as TGTGCCTGGACAGGGGGTGGCAATCAGCCCCAGCATTTT.